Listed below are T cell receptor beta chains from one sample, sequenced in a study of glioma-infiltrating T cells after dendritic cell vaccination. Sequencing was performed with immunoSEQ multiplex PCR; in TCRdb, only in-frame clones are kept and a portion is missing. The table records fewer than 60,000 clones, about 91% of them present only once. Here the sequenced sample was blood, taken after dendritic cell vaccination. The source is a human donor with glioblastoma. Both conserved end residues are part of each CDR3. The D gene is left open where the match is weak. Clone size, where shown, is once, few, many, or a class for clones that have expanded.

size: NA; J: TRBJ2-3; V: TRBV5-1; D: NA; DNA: TGCGCCAGCAGCCCAACCGGGACACCCACAGATACGCAGTATTTT; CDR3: CASSPTGTPTDTQYF
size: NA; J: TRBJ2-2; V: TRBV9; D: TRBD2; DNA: TGTGCCAGCAGCGGATCCGGGACTAGCGGGAGGGCCATGTGGACCGGGGAGCTGTTTTTT; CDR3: CASSGSGTSGRAMWTGELFF
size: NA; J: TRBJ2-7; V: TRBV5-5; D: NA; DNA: TGTGCCAGCAGCAGCGGGACAAAGGGGGTCGAGCAGTACTTC; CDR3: CASSSGTKGVEQYF
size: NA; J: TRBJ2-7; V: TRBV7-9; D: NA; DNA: TGTGCCAGCAGCCCCGGACAGTCGTCTACCTACGAGCAGTACTTC; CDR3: CASSPGQSSTYEQYF
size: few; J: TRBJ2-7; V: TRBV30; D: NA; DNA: TGTGCCTGTAGCCCCCTAGTAGTCTACGAGCAGTACTTC; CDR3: CACSPLVVYEQYF
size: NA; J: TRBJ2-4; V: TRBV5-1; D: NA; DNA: TGCGCCAGCAGCCCTGCAGGGGAAGTGAAAAACATTCAGTACTTC; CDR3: CASSPAGEVKNIQYF
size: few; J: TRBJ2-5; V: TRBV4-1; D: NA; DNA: TGCGCCAGCAGCCCACCCGGACACTCAAGGGAGACCCAGTACTTC; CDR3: CASSPPGHSRETQYF
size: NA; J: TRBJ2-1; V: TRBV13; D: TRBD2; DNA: TGTGCCAGCTGTACCCTAGCGGGCAATGAGCAGTTCTTC; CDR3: CASCTLAGNEQFF
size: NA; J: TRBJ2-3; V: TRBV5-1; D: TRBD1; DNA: TGCGCCAGCAGCTTGATTAGACCACAGGGGGATACGCAGTATTTT; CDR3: CASSLIRPQGDTQYF
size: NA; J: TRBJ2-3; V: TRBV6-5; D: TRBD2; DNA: TGTGCCAGCAGTTGGGATACTAGCGGGAGGGTGGATACGCAGTATTTT; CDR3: CASSWDTSGRVDTQYF
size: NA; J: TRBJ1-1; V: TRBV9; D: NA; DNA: TGTGCCAGCAGCGTGTCAGGTTCGGGAAACACTGAAGCTTTCTTT; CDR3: CASSVSGSGNTEAFF